This T cell receptor (beta chain) was recorded in a study of regulatory T cells in long-lasting Graves disease. The CDR3 contains 12 residues. The ends were cut back, 3 bases at V and 8 bases at J, with 7 bases in the middle. As for time point: newly diagnosed GD, antithyroid drugs for less than 3 months. PBMCs provided the RNA from which the TCR library was made. To make TCR beta libraries, researchers used iRepertoire HTBI primers and Arm-PCR of CDR3 regions. TCRdb fed the multiplex PCR reads into MiXCR, producing one record per CDR3 protein. The sample lists hundreds of thousands of distinct CDR3 sequences; roughly 15% were seen once. This clonotype was recorded many times. The sample also formed part of further work on T cells in Graves' hyperthyroidism and ophthalmopathy.

The source was peripheral blood mononuclear cells (PBMCs), collected at new diagnosis, from a patient treated with antithyroid drugs. The TCR sequence derives from a man aged 18 to 30 with Graves disease. V gene TRBV12-3 or TRBV12-4 combines with J gene TRBJ1-4; no definite D call. The CDR3 region has the DNA TGTGCCAGCAGTTTGATATTCGAAAAACTGTTTTTT. Protein sequence: CASSLIFEKLFF.